The TCR beta chain under discussion was sequenced for a study of cytomegalovirus exposure and HLA in healthy donors. This CDR3 spans 13 amino acids. V was pared by 0 bases and J by 5 bases, with 7 bases between. Per the germline V gene, CDR1 is MNHEY and CDR2 is SMNVEV (reference sequence). Separate from the 666-subject first cohort was the approximately 110-subject validation cohort, to which the donors belonged. Overall study results and limits: The listing of 150 or so TCR beta chains classed them as cytomegalovirus-associated. In vitro data verified a few CMV-associated chains as specific for CMV antigens. As was reported, the classifier diagnosed cytomegalovirus status with high specificity and sensitivity.

About this clone: Its antigen is currently unknown.

Using immunoSEQ multiplex PCR, the repertoire was profiled, and TCRdb retains in-frame clones only, with some absent. The sample has 130,000 to 150,000 clones, 85% to 90% seen once. J is TRBJ1-2 and V is TRBV27; D is possibly TRBD1 (5 bases). The source of this sequence is a woman aged 18-35 years in good health and CMV-seropositive. The sample comprised PBMCs. The CDR3 is CASSLSSGYGYTF. The CDR3 DNA reads TGTGCCAGCAGTTTATCGTCAGGGTATGGCTACACCTTC.